This TCR beta chain was sequenced in a study of blood T cell repertoires in COVID-19. V was shortened by 7 bases and J by 6 bases, with 25 bases between the two germline ends. CDR1 is LNHDA and CDR2 is SQIVND in the germline V gene (reference sequence). The CDR3 totals 17 residues. The data were produced by immunoSEQ multiplex PCR, yet TCRdb's version contains in-frame clones alone and is incomplete. Here the sample spans some 54,000 clones, 75% to 95% being singletons. The clonotype was recovered from a man in his sixties with acute or convalescent COVID-19. The sequenced sample consisted of peripheral blood. This chain uses TRBV19 with TRBJ1-5, with D unresolved. The CDR3 DNA is TGTGCCAGTACCGGAGTTGGGAGCAATAGGTTGTTTCAGCCCCAGCATTTT. It codes for CASTGVGSNRLFQPQHF.